The 31 T cell receptor beta chains below come from one sample, sequenced in a study of tissue T cells after allogeneic stem cell transplantation. The data were produced by immunoSEQ multiplex PCR, yet TCRdb's version contains in-frame clones alone and is incomplete. The sample lists approximately 20,000 clones, roughly three quarters occurring once. The specimen sequenced was blood. The source is a female BALB/c mouse in good health. Strain haplotype at MHC: H2-d.

With respect to this clone: Genes and germline come from the mouse. The read is 1 residue too short to cover the CDR3 end, so that end is filled in from the germline J gene. The chain carries TRBV13-2 and TRBJ2-1, with D tentatively TRBD2 (5 bases). The CDR3 runs to 15 residues. Germline CDR1 NNHNN, CDR2 SYGAGS (reference sequence). Trimming took 0 bases from V and 0 from J, leaving 7 bases between them. The CDR3: CASGDVGNNYAEQFF. The sequenced CDR3 bases are TGTGCCAGCGGTGATGTGGGGAATAACTATGCTGAGCAGTTC.

In regard to this clone: Gene names are the mouse ones. The read comes to an end 1 residue before the CDR3 does, leaving the germline J gene to fill in the end. This chain uses TRBV29 with TRBJ1-6; D is ambiguous. TRBJ1-6 counts as an open reading frame of uncertain function. Germline CDR1 and CDR2: MSHET and SYDVDS. The CDR3 extends over 15 amino acids. V lost 3 bases and J lost 3, with 9 bases in between. The CDR3 DNA, read in part, is TGTGCTAGCAGTTTTAGAGACAACTATAATTCGCCCCTCTAC. Translated, it gives CASSFRDNYNSPLY. The entire CDR3 protein reads CASSFRDNYNSPLYF.

The sample holds a few counts of this clone. Gene and germline names: mouse. The read comes to an end 1 residue before the CDR3 does, leaving the germline J gene to fill in the end. The J gene is TRBJ2-7, the V gene TRBV13-3; D call uncertain. Trimming stripped 2 bases from V and 1 base from J, with 7 bases between. Germline V gene sequence: CDR1 NNHDY, CDR2 SYVADS. The CDR3 runs to 13 residues. CDR3 DNA (partial): TGTGCCAGCAGTGACAAATCATCCTATGAACAGTAC. As protein: CASSDKSSYEQY. The whole CDR3 is CASSDKSSYEQYF.

Worth noting for this clone: Each gene name is a mouse one. The read gets to within 1 residue of the CDR3 end, and the germline J gene fills in the rest. The chain links TRBV31 to TRBJ1-6, with D unresolved. TRBJ1-6 is given ORF status, its function remaining uncertain. Germline CDR1 GKSSPN, CDR2 SITVG. The CDR3 length is 15 residues. Trimming cost V 3 bases and J 4 bases, with 13 bases left between them. The DNA read from the CDR3 is TGTGCCTGGAGCCTCCGTGACATTTATAATTCGCCCCTCTAC. As protein: CAWSLRDIYNSPLY. The CDR3 as a whole reads CAWSLRDIYNSPLYF.

Remarks on this clone: Mouse gene names apply. The read is 1 residue too short to cover the CDR3 end, so that end is filled in from the germline J gene. The chain combines TRBV3 with TRBJ2-1; possibly TRBD2 for D (6 bases). The V gene lost 0 bases and the J gene lost 4 bases, with 10 bases spanning the gap. The CDR3 has 15 amino acids. Germline assignment: CDR1 SNHLY and CDR2 FYNGKV (reference sequence). CDR3 DNA, as far as it was read: TGTGCCAGCAGCTTAGCGGTCTGGGGATATGCTGAGCAGTTC. Translation gives CASSLAVWGYAEQF. Given in full, the CDR3 is CASSLAVWGYAEQFF.

In regard to this clone: The listed genes are named as in mouse. The CDR3 goes on 1 residue after the read ends, and that part is filled in from the germline J gene. The chain joins TRBV24 to TRBJ1-6; D remains ambiguous. TRBJ1-6 is known as an ORF, though its function is uncertain. CDR3 size: 16 residues. The germline V and J ends were trimmed by 0 bases and 0 bases, with 6 bases remaining between them. Germline assignment: CDR1 KGHTA and CDR2 FRNEEI. The covered CDR3 bases are TGTGCCAGCAGTCTGTACAGGAATTCCTATAATTCGCCCCTCTAC. Translated, it gives CASSLYRNSYNSPLY. The full CDR3 protein reads CASSLYRNSYNSPLYF.

As regards this clone: Each gene name is a mouse one. The CDR3 end is not reached by the read, which stops 1 residue before it; the germline J gene fills it in. V gene TRBV19 combines with J gene TRBJ2-3; no reliable D call. This CDR3 comprises 12 residues. CDR1 and CDR2 from the germline V gene are FNHDT and SITEND (reference sequence). V was clipped by 6 bases and J by 0 bases, with 5 bases between them. The sequenced part of the CDR3 DNA is TGTGCCAGCACGGCTAGTGCAGAAACGCTGTAT. Residues: CASTASAETLY. The full CDR3 protein is CASTASAETLYF.

In this sample, this clone turned up a few times. Genes and germline are mouse. The read terminates 1 residue ahead of where the CDR3 ends, so the germline J gene completes it. The chain joins TRBV20 to TRBJ1-4; 8 nucleotides line up with TRBD1. In germline, CDR1 is GFQATS, CDR2 STVNSAI. The V gene end was trimmed by 0 bases and the J gene end by 7 bases; junction bases not matched to a gene: 4. CDR3 length: 14 amino acids. The CDR3: CGARDPGGSERLFF. The CDR3 DNA, read in part, is TGTGGTGCTAGGGACCCAGGGGGCTCCGAAAGATTATTT.

As regards this clone: The gene symbols are mouse symbols. The read terminates 1 residue ahead of where the CDR3 ends, so the germline J gene completes it. The gene calls are TRBV13-1 and TRBJ2-2, with 14 bases identical to TRBD2. V lost 4 bases and J lost 5; bases outside the gene matches: 4. Germline V gives CDR1 NSHNY, CDR2 SYGAGN. This CDR3 has 16 amino acids. CDR3 in amino acids: CASSPGLGGLTGQLYF. Partial CDR3 DNA: TGTGCCAGCAGTCCGGGACTGGGGGGGCTTACCGGGCAGCTCTAC.

There are a few counts of this clone. Mouse gene names apply. From the germline J gene comes the end of the CDR3, since the read stops 1 residue before it. The gene calls are TRBV14 and TRBJ2-1; D is tentatively TRBD1 or TRBD2 (5 bases each). Germline V gene data show CDR1 as SGHDT and CDR2 as FRDEAV. The CDR3 covers 15 residues. The V end lost 1 base, the J end lost 6 bases, and 14 bases lay between the germline ends. Partial CDR3 DNA: TGTGCCAGCAGTTTCCGGGTCGGGGGAGGTGCTGAGCAGTTC. It yields the protein CASSFRVGGGAEQF. The full-length CDR3 reads as CASSFRVGGGAEQFF.

A note on this clone: These gene names are mouse names. The read falls 1 residue short of the CDR3 end, and the missing part is taken from the germline J gene. The chain has TRBV5 and TRBJ1-3; 11 nucleotides agree with TRBD1. J gave up 0 bases and V 4 bases, and 5 bases lay outside the gene matches. In germline, CDR1 is LGHNA, CDR2 YNLKQL (reference sequence). This CDR3 spans 17 amino acids. The sequenced part of the CDR3 DNA is TGTGCCAGCAGCCCGGGACAGGGGGTAAATTCTGGAAATACGCTCTAT. Translation: CASSPGQGVNSGNTLY. The whole CDR3 sequence is CASSPGQGVNSGNTLYF.

Turning to this clone: The gene names here belong to mouse. The read terminates 1 residue before the CDR3 end, so the remaining end is supplied by the germline J gene. The chain couples TRBV2 to TRBJ2-5; 7 bases are a match to TRBD1. This CDR3 region has 14 residues. Germline V gene sequence: CDR1 LGHNA, CDR2 YSYQKL. J was trimmed by 6 bases and V by 0 bases; bases with no gene match: 3. The part of the CDR3 DNA that was read is TGTGCCAGCAGCCAAGAAGCGACAGGGGACACCCAGTAC. Translating it yields CASSQEATGDTQY. The entire CDR3 sequence reads CASSQEATGDTQYF.

As regards this clone: All gene names here are mouse names. Read data end 1 residue before the CDR3 end; the end is taken from the germline J gene. The chain combines TRBV29 with TRBJ2-4; 11 bases line up with TRBD2. The junction had 4 bases not matched to a gene; V was cut back by 0 bases and J by 2 bases. There are 17 residues in the CDR3. Germline CDR1 reads MSHET; CDR2 reads SYDVDS. This chain's CDR3 is CASSLSGTGGFQNTLYF. CDR3 bases read: TGTGCTAGCAGTTTATCTGGGACTGGGGGTTTTCAAAACACCTTGTAC.

Turning to this clone: Mouse germline and gene names are used. Read coverage stops 1 residue before the CDR3 terminus; the germline J gene supplies the remainder. The gene calls are TRBV13-3 and TRBJ1-4; 8 bases are shared with TRBD1. V shed 5 bases, J shed 4 bases, and the junction held 1 base outside the gene matches. This CDR3 region has 13 residues. Germline V gene data show CDR1 as NNHDY and CDR2 as SYVADS. The CDR3 spells CASRQGGNERLFF. Incomplete CDR3 DNA: TGTGCCAGCAGACAGGGGGGCAACGAAAGATTATTT. The full variable domain, its missing parts supplied by reference TRBV13-3 and TRBJ1-4, is EAAVTQSPRSKVAVTGGKVTLSCHQTNNHDYMYWYRQDTGHGLRLIHYSYVADSTEKGDIPDGYKASRPSQENFSLILELASLSQTAVYFCASRQGGNERLFFGHGTKLSVL.

Comments on this clone: Gene names are the mouse ones. The CDR3 is CTCSMDTSAETLYF. The sequenced CDR3 bases are TGCACCTGCAGTATGGACACTAGTGCAGAAACGCTGTAT. J is TRBJ2-3 and V is TRBV1; a possible D gene is TRBD1 (5 bases). The read terminates 1 residue ahead of where the CDR3 ends, so the germline J gene completes it. Germline V gives CDR1 NSQYPW, CDR2 LRSPGD (reference sequence). Between the trimmed V and J ends, which lost 5 bases and 0 bases, there was a span of 9 bases. CDR3 size: 14 residues.

In regard to this clone: The gene names given are mouse names. The read stops 1 residue short of the end of the CDR3; the missing end is completed from the germline J gene. The chain employs TRBV20 and TRBJ2-7; the D gene is possibly TRBD2 (6 bases). This CDR3 contains 13 residues. Trimming shortened V by 0 bases and J by 2 bases, and 8 bases separated the two germline ends. Germline values: CDR1 GFQATS, CDR2 STVNSAI. The sequenced CDR3 bases are TGTGGTGCTAGGGATAACTGGGCCTATGAACAGTAC. Translating gives CGARDNWAYEQY. The complete CDR3 reads CGARDNWAYEQYF.

Concerning this clone itself: Gene names follow the mouse nomenclature. CDR3 protein: CGARTGTTNSDYTF. Partial CDR3 DNA: TGTGGTGCTAGAACCGGGACAACAAACTCCGACTACACC. The gene calls are TRBV20 and TRBJ1-2; maybe TRBD1 (6 bases). Sequencing ends 1 residue short of the CDR3 end; the germline J gene provides the rest. Trimming shortened V by 3 bases and J by 0 bases, and 11 bases separated the two germline ends. CDR3 size: 14 residues. The germline gives CDR1 GFQATS, CDR2 STVNSAI.

Comment on this clone: The gene names given are mouse names. Read coverage stops 1 residue before the CDR3 terminus; the germline J gene supplies the remainder. The chain employs TRBV13-3 and TRBJ1-6, with a tentative D call TRBD1 (6 bases). TRBJ1-6 is classed as an ORF, of uncertain function. Germline CDR1 NNHDY, CDR2 SYVADS. The V end was cut by 2 bases, the J end by 0 bases, with 9 bases between. The CDR3 runs to 16 residues. The sequenced part of the CDR3 DNA is TGTGCCAGCAGTGACAGGGGCCTTTCCTATAATTCGCCCCTCTAC. Amino acids: CASSDRGLSYNSPLY. In full, the CDR3 is CASSDRGLSYNSPLYF.

About this clone itself: The gene names given are mouse names. Read sequence stops 1 residue before the CDR3 end, and the germline J gene provides the missing end. This chain links TRBV20 with TRBJ2-3; TRBD1 aligns across 8 bases. The CDR3 length is 14 residues. V lost 4 bases and J lost 1; bases outside the gene matches: 4. The germline CDR1 and CDR2 sequences are GFQATS and STVNSAI. The CDR3 DNA, read in part, is TGTGGTGCTAACCAGGGGGCTGGTGCAGAAACGCTGTAT. Translation gives CGANQGAGAETLY. Given in full, the CDR3 is CGANQGAGAETLYF.

In regard to this clone: Germline and genes: mouse. The DNA ends 1 residue before the CDR3 does, and the rest of the CDR3 is filled in from the germline J gene. The chain uses TRBV1 and TRBJ2-5, with D uncertain. CDR1 and CDR2 from the germline V gene are NSQYPW and LRSPGD (reference sequence). V was clipped by 1 base and J by 0 bases, with 5 bases between them. The length of the CDR3 is 14 residues. This CDR3 reads CTCSAVGNQDTQYF. CDR3 DNA (partial): TGCACCTGCAGTGCAGTAGGAAACCAAGACACCCAGTAC.

With respect to this clone: Gene labels here are mouse ones. The read terminates 1 residue before the CDR3 end, so the remaining end is supplied by the germline J gene. The chain is built from TRBV3 and TRBJ2-5; D may be TRBD1 (9 bases). V was clipped by 6 bases and J by 6 bases, with 16 bases between them. Germline CDR1 and CDR2: SNHLY and FYNGKV (reference sequence). The CDR3 consists of 14 residues. CDR3 region: CASSSGGTGDTQYF. The part of the CDR3 DNA that was read is TGTGCCAGCAGTTCTGGGGGGACAGGGGACACCCAGTAC. The complete variable domain, with remaining parts taken from reference TRBV3 and TRBJ2-5, reads GPKVLQIPSHQIIDMGQMVTLNCDPVSNHLYFYWYKQILGQQMEFLVNFYNGKVMEKSKLFKDQFSVERPDGSYFTLKIQPTALEDSAVYFCASSSGGTGDTQYFGPGTRLLVL.

Worth noting for this clone: The germline and genes are mouse ones. The read ends 1 residue before the CDR3 terminus; that terminus is restored from the germline J gene. V and J are TRBV2 and TRBJ1-4; D uncertain. The V gene lost 2 bases and the J gene lost 4 bases, with 17 bases spanning the gap. Per germline, CDR1 LGHNA and CDR2 YSYQKL. CDR3 length: 17 amino acids. The CDR3 loop reads CASSQPPPGSFNERLFF. The sequenced CDR3 bases are TGTGCCAGCAGCCAACCCCCTCCGGGGTCCTTCAACGAAAGATTATTT.

Note on this clone: Any gene name here is a mouse gene name. The CDR3 extends 1 residue past the end of the read, so its final part is completed from the germline J gene. The chain has TRBV5 and TRBJ2-5, with TRBD1 as a possible D gene (6 bases). The length of the CDR3 is 14 residues. Trimming pared 0 bases from V and 7 bases from J, leaving 11 bases between. The germline CDR1 and CDR2 sequences are LGHNA and YNLKQL (reference sequence). The covered CDR3 bases are TGTGCCAGCAGCCAAGAGGAAACAGGGAACACCCAGTAC. This translates into CASSQEETGNTQY. The whole CDR3 protein is CASSQEETGNTQYF.

About this clone: These gene names are mouse names. From the germline J gene comes the end of the CDR3, since the read stops 1 residue before it. This chain uses TRBV13-1 with TRBJ2-4, with D tentatively TRBD1 (6 bases). Between the trimmed V and J ends, which lost 5 bases and 4 bases, there was a span of 8 bases. The length of the CDR3 is 12 residues. The germline gives CDR1 NSHNY, CDR2 SYGAGN. The CDR3 loop reads CASRGDKNTLYF. Partial CDR3 DNA: TGTGCCAGCAGAGGGGACAAAAACACCTTGTAC.

Note on this clone: Genes and germline come from the mouse. The read gets to within 1 residue of the CDR3 end, and the germline J gene fills in the rest. This chain connects TRBV13-3 to TRBJ2-2; D possibly matches TRBD1 or TRBD2 (5 bases each). The CDR3 is 14 amino acids. V was clipped by 3 bases and J by 0 bases, with 6 bases between them. Germline lookup yields CDR1 NNHDY and CDR2 SYVADS. The covered CDR3 bases are TGTGCCAGCAGTGGGGGGACAAACACCGGGCAGCTCTAC. It translates to CASSGGTNTGQLY. The complete CDR3 reads CASSGGTNTGQLYF.

Worth noting for this clone: Gene names are the mouse ones. The read is 1 residue too short to cover the CDR3 end, so that end is filled in from the germline J gene. V gene TRBV5 combines with J gene TRBJ1-4; D ambiguous. The germline V gene encodes CDR1 LGHNA and CDR2 YNLKQL (reference sequence). The CDR3 consists of 14 residues. V was trimmed by 0 bases and J by 2 bases, leaving 4 bases between them. CDR3: CASSQDSSNERLFF. The DNA read from the CDR3 is TGTGCCAGCAGCCAAGACAGCTCCAACGAAAGATTATTT.

As to this clone: Gene names follow the mouse nomenclature. The read gets to within 1 residue of the CDR3 end, and the germline J gene fills in the rest. Other DNA sequences in this specimen translate into the identical CDR3. The chain couples TRBV13-2 to TRBJ2-2; 8 bases match TRBD2. Germline CDR1 NNHNN, CDR2 SYGAGS (reference sequence). This CDR3 is 16 amino acids long. Losses at the gene ends were 0 bases for V and 4 bases for J; bases not matched to a gene: 5. CDR3 residues: CASGDAGGRVTGQLYF. The part of the CDR3 DNA that was read is TGTGCCAGCGGTGATGCGGGGGGGCGCGTCACCGGGCAGCTCTAC.

Notes on this clone: Mouse gene names apply. The read is 1 residue too short to cover the CDR3 end, so that end is filled in from the germline J gene. The gene calls are TRBV29 and TRBJ2-5, with 7 bases aligning to TRBD2. The length of the CDR3 is 15 residues. Germline V gene lookup returns CDR1 MSHET and CDR2 SYDVDS. V was pared by 0 bases and J by 2 bases, with 2 bases of the junction left unmatched. The CDR3 loop reads CASSLSLGVQDTQYF. The DNA read from the CDR3 is TGTGCTAGCAGTTTATCCCTGGGGGTCCAAGACACCCAGTAC.

This clone was seen more than once but under ten times. Here the gene names and germline are mouse. The read ends 1 residue before the CDR3 terminus; that terminus is restored from the germline J gene. The chain has TRBV5 and TRBJ2-2; TRBD1 agrees at 7 bases. The J segment lost 7 bases and the V segment lost 6 bases, leaving 2 bases of the junction unmatched. This CDR3 has 12 amino acids. CDR1 is LGHNA, CDR2 YNLKQL, per germline (reference sequence). CDR3 amino acids: CASRTGDGQLYF. The DNA read from the CDR3 is TGTGCCAGCAGAACAGGGGACGGGCAGCTCTAC.

This clone was recorded once. Gene labels here are mouse ones. From the germline J gene comes the end of the CDR3, since the read stops 1 residue before it. The chain employs TRBV4 and TRBJ1-1; D unresolved. Per germline, CDR1 LGHDT and CDR2 YNNKQL (reference sequence). The V end was cut by 4 bases, the J end by 0 bases, with 9 bases between. CDR3 length: 14 residues. The DNA read from the CDR3 is TGTGCCAGCAGCTCTCGGGATGCAAACACAGAAGTCTTC. This codes for CASSSRDANTEVF. The entire CDR3 protein is CASSSRDANTEVFF.

In the case of this clone: Gene names and germline match the mouse. The read comes to an end 1 residue before the CDR3 does, leaving the germline J gene to fill in the end. The J gene is TRBJ2-2, the V gene TRBV31; D call uncertain. V was clipped by 3 bases and J by 4 bases, with 9 bases between them. CDR3 length: 13 amino acids. CDR1 is GKSSPN and CDR2 is SITVG in the germline V gene. CDR3 DNA, as far as it was read: TGTGCCTGGAGAGAGAGGTCCACCGGGCAGCTCTAC. Protein sequence: CAWRERSTGQLY. In full, the CDR3 is CAWRERSTGQLYF.